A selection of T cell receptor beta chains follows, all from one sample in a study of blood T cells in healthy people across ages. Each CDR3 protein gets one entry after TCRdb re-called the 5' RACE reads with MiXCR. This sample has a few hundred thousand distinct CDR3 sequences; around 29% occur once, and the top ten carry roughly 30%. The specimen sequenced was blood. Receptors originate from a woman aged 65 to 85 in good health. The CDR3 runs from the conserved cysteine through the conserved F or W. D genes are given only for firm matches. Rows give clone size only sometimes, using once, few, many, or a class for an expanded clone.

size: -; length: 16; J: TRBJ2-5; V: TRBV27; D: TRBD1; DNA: TGTGCCAGCAGTTCTTGGCCCGGGACAGGGGAAGAGACCCAGTACTTC; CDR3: CASSSWPGTGEETQYF
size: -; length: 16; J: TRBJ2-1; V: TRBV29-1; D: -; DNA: TGCAGCGTTGAAAAAAACCGGGACAAAGGGTACAATGAGCAGTTCTTC; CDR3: CSVEKNRDKGYNEQFF
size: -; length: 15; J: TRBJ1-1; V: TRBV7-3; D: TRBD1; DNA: TGTGCCAGCAGCCGGAGGGGGACAGGGAACACTGAAGCTTTCTTT; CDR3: CASSRRGTGNTEAFF
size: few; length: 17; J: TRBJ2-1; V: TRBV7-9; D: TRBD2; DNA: TGTGCCAGCAGCTCAGGGACTAGCGGGAGCTCCTACAATGAGCAGTTCTTC; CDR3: CASSSGTSGSSYNEQFF
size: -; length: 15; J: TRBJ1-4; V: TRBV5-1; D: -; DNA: TGCGCCAGCAGCTTGGGAGGGCAGCTGAATGAAAAACTGTTTTTT; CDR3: CASSLGGQLNEKLFF
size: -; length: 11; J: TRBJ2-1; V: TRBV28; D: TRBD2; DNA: TGTGCCAGCAGGAGAAGCGGGAGTAAGTTCTTC; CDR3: CASRRSGSKFF
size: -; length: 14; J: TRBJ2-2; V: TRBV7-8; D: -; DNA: TGTGCCAGCAGCCTAGCGTTGAACACCGGGGAGCTGTTTTTT; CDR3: CASSLALNTGELFF
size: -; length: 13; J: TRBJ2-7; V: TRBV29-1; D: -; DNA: TGCAGCGTTGTCTTCCCAGGCGGGTACGAGCAGTACTTC; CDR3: CSVVFPGGYEQYF
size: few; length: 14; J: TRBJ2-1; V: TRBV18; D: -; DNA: TGTGCCAGCTCACCACGTGTATCGGAGCATGAGCAGTTCTTC; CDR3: CASSPRVSEHEQFF
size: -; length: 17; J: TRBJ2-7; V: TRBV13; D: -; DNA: TGTGCCAGCAGCTTAGGCCGAGCTAGTATCCCTCCCTACGAGCAGTACTTC; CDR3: CASSLGRASIPPYEQYF
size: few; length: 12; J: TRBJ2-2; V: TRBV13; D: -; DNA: TGTGCCAGCAGCCCATACGCCGGGGAGCTGTTTTTT; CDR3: CASSPYAGELFF
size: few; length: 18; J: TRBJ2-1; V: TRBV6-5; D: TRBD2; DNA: TGTGCCAGCAGTTACGGAACTAGCGGGAGGAGGTCCTACAATGAGCAGTTCTTC; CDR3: CASSYGTSGRRSYNEQFF
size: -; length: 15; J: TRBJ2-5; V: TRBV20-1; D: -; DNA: TGCAGTGCCGCCACCTTCAGAGCGGCCCAAGAGACCCAGTACTTC; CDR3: CSAATFRAAQETQYF
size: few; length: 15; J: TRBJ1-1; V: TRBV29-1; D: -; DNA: TGCAGCGTCTCGCAGGGGTATCTTGGTAGTCGGGAAGCTTTCTTT; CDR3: CSVSQGYLGSREAFF
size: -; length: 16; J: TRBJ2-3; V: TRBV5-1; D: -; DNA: TGCGCCAGCAGCGCGGGTGGGACAACGAGCACAGATACGCAGTATTTT; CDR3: CASSAGGTTSTDTQYF
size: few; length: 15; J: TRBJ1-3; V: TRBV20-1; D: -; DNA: TGCAGTGCTAGAGAAAGAGCGGGGATTGGAAACACCATATATTTT; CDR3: CSARERAGIGNTIYF
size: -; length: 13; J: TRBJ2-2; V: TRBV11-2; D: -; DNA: TGTGCCAGCAGCTCACGACAGGCCGGGGAGCTGTTTTTT; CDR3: CASSSRQAGELFF
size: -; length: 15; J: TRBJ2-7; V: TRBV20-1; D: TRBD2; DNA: TGCAGTGCTAGAGAACTAGCGGGACTCCTCTACGAGCAGTACTTC; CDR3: CSARELAGLLYEQYF
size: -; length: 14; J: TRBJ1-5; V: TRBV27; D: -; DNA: TGTGCCAGCAGTTTAATAGGGATGGGTCAGCCCCAGCATTTT; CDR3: CASSLIGMGQPQHF
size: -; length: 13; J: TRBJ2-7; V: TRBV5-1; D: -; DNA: TGCGCCAGCAGCTGGGGCCCAACCTACGAGCAGTACTTC; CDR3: CASSWGPTYEQYF
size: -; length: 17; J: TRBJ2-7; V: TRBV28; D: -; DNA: TGTGCCAGCAGCCCCGGGGGGCTAAACCTATACTCCTACGAGCAGTACTTC; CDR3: CASSPGGLNLYSYEQYF
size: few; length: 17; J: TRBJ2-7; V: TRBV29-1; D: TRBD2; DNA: TGCAGCGTTGAAGAGCTGGGGGAGACTAGCCTCCCAAGGGAGCAGTACTTC; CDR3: CSVEELGETSLPREQYF
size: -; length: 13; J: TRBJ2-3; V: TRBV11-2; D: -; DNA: TGTGCCAGCAGCCTAGAGTGGTCAGGGAGCCGGTATTTT; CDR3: CASSLEWSGSRYF
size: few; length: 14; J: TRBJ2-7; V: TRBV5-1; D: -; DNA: TGCGCCAGCAGCTCCGGAAACAAGGACTACGAGCAGTACTTC; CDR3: CASSSGNKDYEQYF
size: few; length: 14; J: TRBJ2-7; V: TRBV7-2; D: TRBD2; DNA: TGTGCCAGCAGCTTAGTGGCGGGAGGCACCGAGCAGTACTTC; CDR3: CASSLVAGGTEQYF
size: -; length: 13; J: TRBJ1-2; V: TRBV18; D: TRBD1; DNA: TGTGCCAGCTCAACGGGACAGCAATATGGCTACACCTTC; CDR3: CASSTGQQYGYTF
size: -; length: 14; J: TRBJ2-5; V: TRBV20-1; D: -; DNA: TGCAGTGCTAGTCCAGGGACATTCCAAGAGACCCAGTACTTC; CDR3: CSASPGTFQETQYF
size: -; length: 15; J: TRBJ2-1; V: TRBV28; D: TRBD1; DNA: TGTGCCAGCAGCGAACCGGGACAGTCCTACAATGAGCAGTTCTTC; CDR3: CASSEPGQSYNEQFF
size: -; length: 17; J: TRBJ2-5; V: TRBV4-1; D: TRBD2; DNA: TGCGCCGGCAGCCAACTAATGGCGGGGAGGGGCCAACGGACCCAGTACTTC; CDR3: CAGSQLMAGRGQRTQYF
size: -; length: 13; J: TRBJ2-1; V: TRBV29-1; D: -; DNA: TGCAGCGTTGAAGTTGAGAATTACAATGAGCAGTTCTTC; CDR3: CSVEVENYNEQFF
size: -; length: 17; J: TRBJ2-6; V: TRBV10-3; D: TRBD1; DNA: TGTGCCATTGCCTCGGGACAGATAAGCTCTGGGGCCAACGTCCTGACTTTC; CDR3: CAIASGQISSGANVLTF
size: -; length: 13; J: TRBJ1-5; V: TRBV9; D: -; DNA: TGTGCCAGCAGCGTAGAGGACAATCAGCCCCAGCATTTT; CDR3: CASSVEDNQPQHF
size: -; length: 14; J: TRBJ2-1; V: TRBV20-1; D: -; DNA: TGCAGTGCAAGGGGCCGGAGAGGGTACAATGAGCAGTTCTTC; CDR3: CSARGRRGYNEQFF
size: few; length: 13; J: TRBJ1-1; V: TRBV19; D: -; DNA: TGTGCCAGTAGTATAACTGTGAACACTGAAGCTTTCTTT; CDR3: CASSITVNTEAFF
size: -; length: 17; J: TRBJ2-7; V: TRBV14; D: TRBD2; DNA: TGTGCCAGCAGTTTTTACTCAACCAAGACTAGCGGCTACGAGCAGTACTTC; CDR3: CASSFYSTKTSGYEQYF
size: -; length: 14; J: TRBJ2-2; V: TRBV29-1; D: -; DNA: TGCAGCGTTGGAGGCTTGGGGAGATCCGGGGAGCTGTTTTTT; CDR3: CSVGGLGRSGELFF
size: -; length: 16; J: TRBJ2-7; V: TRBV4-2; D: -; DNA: TGTGCCAGCAGCCAAGATCGGGCGACTGTGGATATCGAGCAGTACTTC; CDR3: CASSQDRATVDIEQYF
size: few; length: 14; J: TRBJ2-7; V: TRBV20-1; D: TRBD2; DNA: TGCAGTGCCTCTCAAGCGGGAGGTACCTACGAGCAGTACTTC; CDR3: CSASQAGGTYEQYF
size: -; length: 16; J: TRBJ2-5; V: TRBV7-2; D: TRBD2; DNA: TGTGCCAGCAGCTTAGATAGCGGGAGAGGACAAGAGACCCAGTACTTC; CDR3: CASSLDSGRGQETQYF
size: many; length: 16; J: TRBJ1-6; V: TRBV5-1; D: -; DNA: TGCGCCAGCAGCTTGGGAGGGTTTTCCGAATATTCACCCCTCCACTTT; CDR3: CASSLGGFSEYSPLHF
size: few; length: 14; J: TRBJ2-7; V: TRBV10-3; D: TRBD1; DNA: TGTGCCATCCGGGGACAGGGGCACTCCTACGAGCAGTACTTC; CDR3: CAIRGQGHSYEQYF
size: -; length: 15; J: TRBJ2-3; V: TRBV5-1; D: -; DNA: TGCGCCAGCAAGGAAGGGCTAACCAGCACAGATACGCAGTATTTT; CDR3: CASKEGLTSTDTQYF
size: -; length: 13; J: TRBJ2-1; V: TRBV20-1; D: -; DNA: TGCAGTGCCCTGATTCCTAGCTCCCATGAGCAGTTCTTC; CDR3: CSALIPSSHEQFF
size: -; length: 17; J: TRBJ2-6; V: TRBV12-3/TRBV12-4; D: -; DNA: TGTGCCAGCAGTTTAGGGGGGCGGAGCTCTGGGGCCAACGTCCTGACTTTC; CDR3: CASSLGGRSSGANVLTF
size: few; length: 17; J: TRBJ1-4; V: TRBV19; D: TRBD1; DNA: TGTGCCAGTAGTATCCGGGGGACAGGGTCAACTAATGAAAAACTGTTTTTT; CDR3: CASSIRGTGSTNEKLFF
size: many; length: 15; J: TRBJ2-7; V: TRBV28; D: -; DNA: TGTGCCAGCAGTTCCTCTGCAGATACCTCCTACGAGCAGTACTTC; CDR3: CASSSSADTSYEQYF
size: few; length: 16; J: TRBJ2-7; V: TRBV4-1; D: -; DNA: TGCGCCAGCAGCAGCCAGGGCCAGCGGGTGGCTAACGAGCAGTACTTC; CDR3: CASSSQGQRVANEQYF
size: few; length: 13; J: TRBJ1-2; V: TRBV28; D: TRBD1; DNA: TGTGCCAGCAGTTTGGAGGGGGCAGGTGGCTACACCTTC; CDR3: CASSLEGAGGYTF
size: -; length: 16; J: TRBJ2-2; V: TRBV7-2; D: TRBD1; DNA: TGTGCCAGCAGCTTATCTGAAGGGGGCGCAGGCGGGGAGCTGTTTTTT; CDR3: CASSLSEGGAGGELFF